This T cell receptor beta chain was retrieved from a study of T cell repertoires in aging, cancer and after chemotherapy. In the study overall: Pre- and post-chemotherapy samples were paired from glioblastoma patients treated with temozolomide-based therapy.

Amplification of TCR beta used genomic DNA extracted from peripheral blood. The V gene end was trimmed by 6 bases and the J gene end by 2 bases; junction bases not matched to a gene: 3. The CDR3 spans 13 residues. Multiplex touch-down PCR with TRB-A/B primers amplified rearranged V-D-J TRB sequences. TCRdb re-called the multiplex PCR reads through MiXCR, storing one row per CDR3 protein. The top ten clones hold around a third of a sample with a few thousand distinct CDR3 sequences, 20% to 25% of them seen once. The V and J genes are TRBV12-3 or TRBV12-4 and TRBJ1-2; 7 nucleotides line up with TRBD1. Input material: blood. This receptor was identified in a human donor with a solid tumor. The CDR3 sequence: CASSPTGNYGYTF. DNA for the CDR3: TGTGCCAGCAGCCCGACAGGGAACTATGGCTACACCTTC.